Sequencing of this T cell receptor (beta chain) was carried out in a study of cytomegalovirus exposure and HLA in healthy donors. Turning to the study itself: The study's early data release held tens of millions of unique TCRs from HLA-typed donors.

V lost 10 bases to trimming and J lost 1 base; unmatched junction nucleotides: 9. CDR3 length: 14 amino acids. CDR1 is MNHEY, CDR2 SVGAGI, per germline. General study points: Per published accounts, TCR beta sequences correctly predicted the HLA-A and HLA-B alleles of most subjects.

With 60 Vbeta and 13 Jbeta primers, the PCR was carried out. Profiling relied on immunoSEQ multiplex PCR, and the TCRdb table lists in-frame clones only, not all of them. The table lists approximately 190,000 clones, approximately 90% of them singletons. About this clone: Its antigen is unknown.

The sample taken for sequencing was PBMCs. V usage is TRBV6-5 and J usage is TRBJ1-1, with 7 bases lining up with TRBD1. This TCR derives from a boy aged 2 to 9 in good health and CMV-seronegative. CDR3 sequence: CATKAGTANTEAFF. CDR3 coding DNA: TGTGCCACCAAGGCCGGGACAGCGAACACTGAAGCTTTCTTT.